These T cell receptor beta chains were read from a single sample in a study of blood T cell repertoires in COVID-19. Using immunoSEQ multiplex PCR, the repertoire was profiled, and TCRdb retains in-frame clones only, with some absent. The repertoire includes approximately 470,000 clones, 70% to 90% of them detected once, and approximately 3% sits in the top ten. Sequenced sample: peripheral blood. These receptors all stem from a human donor in a cohort sampled during active COVID-19. Each CDR3 is given with its conserved first and last residue. Fields, in order: V gene, D gene, J gene, clone size, CDR3 DNA, CDR3 protein. The D gene is left open where the match is weak. Where a row states a size, it is once, few, many or the class of an expanded clone; other rows omit it.

TRBV7-9,-,TRBJ1-2,-,TGTGCCAGCAGCTTAAACCTCGGAGGGGATGGCTACACCTTC,CASSLNLGGDGYTF
TRBV6-5,TRBD2,TRBJ2-3,-,TGTGCCAGCAGTTACACACTAGCGGGTAGCACAGATACGCAGTATTTT,CASSYTLAGSTDTQYF
TRBV5-1,-,TRBJ2-1,-,TGCGCCAGCAGTCTTAGCTACAATGAGCAGTTCTTC,CASSLSYNEQFF
TRBV11-2,-,TRBJ1-5,-,TGTGCCAGCAGCTTAGCGGCAGGGGTCAGGGGCAATCAGCCCCAGCATTTT,CASSLAAGVRGNQPQHF
TRBV10-2,-,TRBJ1-2,-,TGCGCCAGCAGTGAACCTGACAACCTCTATGGCTACACCTTC,CASSEPDNLYGYTF
TRBV28,-,TRBJ2-5,-,TGTGCCAGCAGTTTACACCCGAGGCGGTCAGAGACCCAGTACTTC,CASSLHPRRSETQYF
TRBV2,-,TRBJ2-7,-,TGTGCCAGCAGCCATCCCTCCCGCGGATTGTCCTACGAGCAGTACTTC,CASSHPSRGLSYEQYF
TRBV27,TRBD1,TRBJ1-5,-,TGTGCCAGCAGCCGGACAGGGGGAACTCAGCCCCAGCATTTT,CASSRTGGTQPQHF
TRBV14,TRBD2,TRBJ2-1,-,TGTGCCAGCAGCCTACCCCTAGCGGGACATGAGCAGTTCTTC,CASSLPLAGHEQFF
TRBV5-8,-,TRBJ1-1,once,TGTGCCAGCAGCAGAGGAAGAGCTGAAGCTTTCTTT,CASSRGRAEAFF
TRBV20-1,-,TRBJ1-5,-,TGCAGTGCTAGTTATAGGGGGACAAATCAGCCCCAGCATTTT,CSASYRGTNQPQHF
TRBV30,TRBD1,TRBJ1-5,-,TGTGCCTGGAGCCTGACAGGGGGCAATCAGCCCCAGCATTTT,CAWSLTGGNQPQHF
TRBV5-6,TRBD1,TRBJ2-1,-,TGTGCCAGCAGCTGGGACAGGGGACCCTACAATGAGCAGTTCTTC,CASSWDRGPYNEQFF
TRBV7-2,-,TRBJ2-1,once,TGTGCCAGCAGCCCCACTTGGAGGGGTAGGGAGCAGTTCTTC,CASSPTWRGREQFF
TRBV28,-,TRBJ2-1,-,TGTGCCAGCAGTTCCGTCCGAACAGGGATAAGGGCCTACAATGAGCAGTTCTTC,CASSSVRTGIRAYNEQFF
TRBV3-1/TRBV3-2,TRBD1,TRBJ1-3,-,TGTGCCAGCAGCCAAGATCGGCACAGGGGCGGAAACACCATATATTTT,CASSQDRHRGGNTIYF
TRBV12-5,TRBD1,TRBJ2-3,-,TGTGCTAGTGGTCCTGACAGGGTAAGAGGAGATACGCAGTATTTT,CASGPDRVRGDTQYF
TRBV7-7,TRBD2,TRBJ2-2,-,TGTGCTAGTGGACTAGCGGGACATACAAATACCGGGGAGCTGTTTTTT,CASGLAGHTNTGELFF
TRBV15,-,TRBJ2-1,-,TGTGCCACCAGCAGAGATCGGGTCTCCTACAATGAGCAGTTCTTC,CATSRDRVSYNEQFF
TRBV7-2,-,TRBJ2-7,-,TGTGCCAGTTCGGGGGCCTACGAGCAGTACTTC,CASSGAYEQYF
TRBV4-2,TRBD2,TRBJ2-7,-,TGTGCCAGCAGCCAAGTTGGGGCTAGCGGGAGGCACGAGCAGTACTTC,CASSQVGASGRHEQYF
TRBV9,TRBD2,TRBJ2-1,-,TGTGCCAGCAGCCTCCGACTAGCGGGAGGGATAAAGGAGCAGTTCTTC,CASSLRLAGGIKEQFF
TRBV19,-,TRBJ1-4,-,TGTGCCAGTAGTACTCCGCGGGCTGGTGATGAAAAACTGTTTTTT,CASSTPRAGDEKLFF
TRBV11-2,-,TRBJ1-2,-,TGTGCCAGCAGCTTAGATCAAGCAGGGATGAACGTTAACTATGGCTACACCTTC,CASSLDQAGMNVNYGYTF
TRBV14,-,TRBJ1-6,-,TGTGCCAGCAGCCAAAGCAGGAATTCACCCCTCCACTTT,CASSQSRNSPLHF
TRBV30,-,TRBJ1-2,-,TGTGCCTGGAGCGCCGGGACTAACTATGGCTACACCTTC,CAWSAGTNYGYTF
TRBV5-5,TRBD1,TRBJ1-2,few,TGTGCCAGCAGCTTAGGGACAGGGCCATACGGCTACACCTTC,CASSLGTGPYGYTF
TRBV27,TRBD2,TRBJ2-1,-,TGTGCCAGCAAGCCTTTCTTAGGACTAGCGGGAGGGCCCGCCTACAATGAGCAGTTCTTC,CASKPFLGLAGGPAYNEQFF
TRBV3-1/TRBV3-2,-,TRBJ1-1,-,TGTGCCAGCAGCCAAGTGGGGGAGGGCACTGAAGCTTTCTTT,CASSQVGEGTEAFF
TRBV6-5,-,TRBJ1-6,few,TGTGCCAGCACGCTCGGGGGGGGTAATTCACCCCTCCACTTT,CASTLGGGNSPLHF
TRBV5-5,TRBD2,TRBJ2-2,many,TGTGCCAGCAGCTTTCGACTAGCGGGAGTTACCACCGGGGAGCTGTTTTTT,CASSFRLAGVTTGELFF
TRBV29-1,-,TRBJ1-1,few,TGCAGCGTTGAAGACGGAGATCAAAAAGGGGAATTGAACACTGAAGCTTTCTTT,CSVEDGDQKGELNTEAFF
TRBV7-2,-,TRBJ1-1,-,TGTGCCAGCAGCTTAGCTCCGGGTCGGAACACTGAAGCTTTCTTT,CASSLAPGRNTEAFF
TRBV27,-,TRBJ2-2,once,TGTGCCAGCAGCCCATATTCGCAGGGGGAGGTCACCGGGGAGCTGTTTTTT,CASSPYSQGEVTGELFF
TRBV28,-,TRBJ2-1,-,TGTGCCAGCAGTTGGGGGGAGGCAGAGCAGTTCTTC,CASSWGEAEQFF
TRBV30,TRBD1,TRBJ1-5,-,TGTGCCTGGAGCTACAGGGGCGATCAGCCCCAGCATTTT,CAWSYRGDQPQHF
TRBV28,-,TRBJ2-3,-,TGTGCCAGCACCTTAAGCACAGATACGCAGTATTTT,CASTLSTDTQYF
TRBV24-1,TRBD1,TRBJ2-3,-,TGTGCCACCGAGGACAGGACTAGCACAGATACGCAGTATTTT,CATEDRTSTDTQYF
TRBV19,TRBD1,TRBJ1-1,-,TGTGCCAGTAGTATTGGGACAGGGGGCGGAACTGAAGCTTTCTTT,CASSIGTGGGTEAFF
TRBV6-6,-,TRBJ1-5,once,TGTGCCAGCAGTCAGCTTAGCAATCAGCCCCAGCATTTT,CASSQLSNQPQHF
TRBV9,TRBD2,TRBJ2-1,-,TGTGCCAGCAGCGTAGTTAGCGGGCCGGCCAATGAGCAGTTCTTC,CASSVVSGPANEQFF